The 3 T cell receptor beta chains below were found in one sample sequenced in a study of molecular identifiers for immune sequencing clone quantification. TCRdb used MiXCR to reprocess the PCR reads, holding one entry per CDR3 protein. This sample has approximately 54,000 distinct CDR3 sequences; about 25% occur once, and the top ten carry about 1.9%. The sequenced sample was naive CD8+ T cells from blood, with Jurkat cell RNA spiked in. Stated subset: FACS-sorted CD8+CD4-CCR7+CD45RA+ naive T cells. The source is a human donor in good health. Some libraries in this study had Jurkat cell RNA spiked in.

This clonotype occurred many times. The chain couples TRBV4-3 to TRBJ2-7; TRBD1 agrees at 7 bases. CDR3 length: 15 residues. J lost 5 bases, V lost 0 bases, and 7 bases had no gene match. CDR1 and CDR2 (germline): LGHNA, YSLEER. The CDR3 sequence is CASSQDRGHSNEQYF. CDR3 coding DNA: TGCGCCAGCAGCCAAGATAGGGGGCATTCTAACGAGCAGTACTTC.

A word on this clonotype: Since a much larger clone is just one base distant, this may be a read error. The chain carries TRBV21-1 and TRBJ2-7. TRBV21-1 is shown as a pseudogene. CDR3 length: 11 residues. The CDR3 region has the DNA TGTGCCAGCAGCAAGAAGACCGGCGAGTACTTC. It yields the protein CASSKKTGEYF.

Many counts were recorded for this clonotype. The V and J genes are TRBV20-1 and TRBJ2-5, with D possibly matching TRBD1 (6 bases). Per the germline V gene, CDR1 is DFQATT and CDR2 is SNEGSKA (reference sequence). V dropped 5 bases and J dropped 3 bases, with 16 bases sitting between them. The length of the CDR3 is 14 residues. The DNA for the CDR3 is TGCAGTGCTCCTCCCGGGACATTCGAAGAGACCCAGTACTTC. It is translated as CSAPPGTFEETQYF.